The next 8 T cell receptor beta chains were all read from a single sample in a study of blood T cell repertoires in COVID-19. The assay was immunoSEQ multiplex PCR, and TCRdb's table has in-frame clones only and misses some. The repertoire holds 100,000 to 150,000 clones, with around three quarters as singletons. The material sequenced was peripheral blood. The receptors derive from a man in his forties or fifties with active or convalescent COVID-19.

This chain uses TRBV5-1 with TRBJ1-4; a possible D gene is TRBD1 (5 bases). Germline V gene lookup returns CDR1 SGHRS and CDR2 YFSETQ. The V gene lost 0 bases and the J gene lost 8 bases, with 11 bases spanning the gap. This CDR3 has 14 residues. This CDR3 is CASSLEQGSEKLFF. As DNA, the CDR3 is TGCGCCAGCAGCTTGGAGCAGGGATCCGAAAAACTGTTTTTT.

The genes are TRBV20-1 and TRBJ2-7, with 10 bases fitting TRBD2. The CDR3 runs to 14 residues. In germline, CDR1 is DFQATT, CDR2 SNEGSKA (reference sequence). J gave up 5 bases and V 3 bases, and 7 bases lay outside the gene matches. This CDR3 reads CSASLAGAINEQYF. The CDR3 nucleotides read TGCAGTGCTAGTCTAGCGGGAGCAATCAACGAGCAGTACTTC.

The V call is TRBV19, the J call TRBJ1-1; D is uncertain. CDR1 LNHDA and CDR2 SQIVND come from the germline V gene (reference sequence). V lost 8 bases and J 7 bases, leaving 14 bases between the germline ends. CDR3 length equals 12 residues. The CDR3 loop reads CASGRERGEAFF. The CDR3 DNA is TGTGCCAGTGGGAGGGAGCGGGGTGAAGCTTTCTTT.

This rearrangement joins TRBV2 to TRBJ1-5, with 7 bases that match TRBD1. The CDR3 extends over 16 amino acids. J was trimmed by 1 base and V by 4 bases; bases with no gene match: 7. The germline V gene has CDR1 SNHLY and CDR2 FYNNEI. The CDR3 sequence is CASSVGRGKSNQPQHF. In DNA, the CDR3 is TGTGCCAGCAGTGTAGGCAGGGGGAAGAGCAATCAGCCCCAGCATTTT.

The chain is built from TRBV30 and TRBJ1-1, with D perhaps matching TRBD1 (5 bases). Germline CDR1 is GTSNPN and CDR2 is SVGIG (reference sequence). CDR3 length: 12 residues. Trimming took 0 bases from V and 9 from J, leaving 11 bases between them. DNA for the CDR3: TGTGCCTGGAGTGTACGGGCAGGGAAAGCTTTCTTT. Protein: CAWSVRAGKAFF.

This clone came up many times. The chain uses TRBV5-5 and TRBJ1-4; the D gene is possibly TRBD1 (5 bases). The germline V and J ends were trimmed by 0 bases and 5 bases, with 8 bases remaining between them. The CDR3 is 14 residues long. Per germline, CDR1 SGHKS and CDR2 YYEKEE (reference sequence). The CDR3: CASSLEGWNEKLFF. In DNA form, the CDR3 reads TGTGCCAGCAGCTTGGAGGGGTGGAATGAAAAACTGTTTTTT.

The V gene is TRBV25-1, the J gene TRBJ2-7; TRBD2 is a possible D gene (6 bases). The CDR3 spans 17 residues. Deletions cut 4 bases from V and 5 bases from J, with 24 bases between. Germline CDR1 MGHDK, CDR2 SYGVNS. The CDR3 bases are TGTGCCAGCAGTGGCTGGGGCGACGAGAGTGCGGGGCACGAGCAGTACTTC. The encoded protein is CASSGWGDESAGHEQYF.

This chain joins TRBV30 and TRBJ1-3; weak D call: TRBD1 (6 bases). From germline, CDR1 is GTSNPN and CDR2 SVGIG (reference sequence). Trimming pared 4 bases from V and 3 bases from J, leaving 7 bases between. This CDR3 spans 12 amino acids. The CDR3 sequence: CAWKGDGNTIYF. DNA of the CDR3: TGTGCCTGGAAGGGGGATGGAAACACCATATATTTT.